The present T cell receptor (beta chain) was sequenced within a study of shared T cell receptors in the human thymus. Repertoires were generated with immunoSEQ multiplex PCR, while TCRdb's copy carries only in-frame clones and drops some. The repertoire holds about 610,000 clones, with 85% to 90% as singletons. This same sample was also taken into another study, of human thymus T cells. That investigation notes: Thymic samples were excised during corrective heart operations.

The sequence came from a boy under two years old with a congenital heart defect. The sequenced sample consisted of thymocytes.

Written as DNA, the CDR3 is TGTGCCAGCAGCATACAGCTAATGAACACTGAAGCTTTCTTT. Protein sequence: CASSIQLMNTEAFF. The V gene is TRBV5-6, the J gene TRBJ1-1; D unresolved. This CDR3 contains 14 residues. Trimming removed 4 bases from V and 0 bases from J, with 10 bases in between. Germline V lookup: CDR1 SGHDT, CDR2 YYEEEE. Variable domain in full (rest from reference TRBV5-6 and TRBJ1-1): DAGVTQSPTHLIKTRGQQVTLRCSPKSGHDTVSWYQQALGQGPQFIFQYYEEEERQRGNFPDRFSGHQFPNYSSELNVNALLLGDSALYLCASSIQLMNTEAFFGQGTRLTVV.